This TCR beta chain was identified during a study of blood T cell repertoires in COVID-19. Study context: T cells, B-cell-depleted T cells, or PBMCs supplied cDNA or gDNA.

As originally analysed: How many nucleated cells were present was estimated from reference gene primer amplification. Method: immunoSEQ multiplex PCR; TCRdb's copy keeps in-frame clones and lacks some. Clone size and the V and J calls come from that table; the DNA yielded D and trimming. The sample carries 250,000 or so clones, roughly 84% recorded once. The CDR3 is 13 residues long. CDR1 and CDR2 from the germline V gene are SNHLY and FYNNEI. V was trimmed by 10 bases and J by 5 bases, leaving 17 bases between them. This sequence joins TRBV2 and TRBJ1-2; D may be TRBD1 (5 bases). Material for sequencing was peripheral blood. The clonotype comes from a middle-aged woman who had recovered from COVID-19. For the CDR3, the DNA is TGTGCCAAACAAGGACAAAACGATTATGGCTACACCTTC. Translation gives CAKQGQNDYGYTF.